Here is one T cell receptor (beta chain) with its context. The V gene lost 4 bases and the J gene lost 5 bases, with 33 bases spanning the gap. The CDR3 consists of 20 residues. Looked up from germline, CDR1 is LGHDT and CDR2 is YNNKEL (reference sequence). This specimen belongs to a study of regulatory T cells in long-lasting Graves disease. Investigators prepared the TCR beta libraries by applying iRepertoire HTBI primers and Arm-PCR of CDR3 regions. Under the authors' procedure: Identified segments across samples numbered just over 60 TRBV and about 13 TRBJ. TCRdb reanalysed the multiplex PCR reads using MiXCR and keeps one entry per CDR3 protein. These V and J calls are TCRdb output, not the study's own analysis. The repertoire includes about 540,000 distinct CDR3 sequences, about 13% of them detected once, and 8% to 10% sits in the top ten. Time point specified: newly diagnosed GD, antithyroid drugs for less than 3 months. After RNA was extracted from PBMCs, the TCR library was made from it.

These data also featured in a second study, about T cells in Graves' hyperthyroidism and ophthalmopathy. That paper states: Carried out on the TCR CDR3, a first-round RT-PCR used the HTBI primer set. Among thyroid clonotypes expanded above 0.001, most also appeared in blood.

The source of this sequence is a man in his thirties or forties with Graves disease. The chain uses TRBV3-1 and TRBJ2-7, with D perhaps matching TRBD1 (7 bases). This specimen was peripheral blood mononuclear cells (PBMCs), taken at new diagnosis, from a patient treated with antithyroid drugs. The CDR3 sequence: CASSREANRGLGSGGDEQYF. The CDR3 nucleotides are TGTGCCAGCAGCCGGGAGGCGAACAGGGGACTCGGAAGCGGCGGCGACGAGCAGTACTTC.